The sequence of this T cell receptor beta chain was determined in a study of breast tumors, draining lymph nodes, adjacent tissues. The study, taken as a whole, reports: Compared with basal-like, luminal-like tumors shared significantly more repertoire with nontumor tissue. Findings are consistent with lymph node origin and intratumoral expansion of most tumor T cells. That most tumor T cells come from lymph nodes remained unproven. Tumor TCR diversity was below lymph nodes but above nontumor tissue.

TCRdb re-called the multiplex PCR reads with MiXCR, one entry per CDR3 protein. The sample has 75,000 to 100,000 distinct CDR3 sequences; 15% to 20% are singletons. This clonotype was recorded many times. No antigen is known for it. The lymph nodes were axillary draining lymph nodes from breast cancer patients. CDR1 is SGHDN and CDR2 is FVKESK in the germline V gene. The V gene lost 1 base and the J gene lost 5 bases, with 8 bases spanning the gap. The CDR3 consists of 13 residues. The rearrangement joins TRBV14 to TRBJ2-5; D remains unclear. Sequences were obtained from axillary lymph node tissue. This TCR derives from a female donor with breast cancer. Some clones in this sample may be carry-over from other donors' samples. The CDR3 coding sequence is TGTGCCAGCAGCCAAGGGGGTCGTGAGACCCAGTACTTC. It yields the protein CASSQGGRETQYF.